The source of this T cell receptor (beta chain) is a study of OX40 agonist ivuxolimab in advanced cancers. Study-wide points: Some nonresponders likewise displayed low normalized T-cell clonal expansion. CD4+ T cells averaged fewer expanded clones than CD8+ T cells.

With respect to this clone: Its specificity is not known.

This table comes from immunoSEQ multiplex PCR, and its TCRdb copy is limited to in-frame clones, with some not included. This sample has more than 60,000 clones, with about 85% found just once. The V gene's germline CDR1 is SNHLY and CDR2 FYNNEI. The CDR3 is made up of 14 amino acids. V lost 5 bases and J lost 4, with 14 bases in between. The receptor was isolated from an adult with an advanced solid tumor such as melanoma, head and neck, liver or kidney cancer. Material: CD4+ or CD8+ T cells sorted from blood, obtained in a trial of the OX40 agonist ivuxolimab. V usage is TRBV2 and J usage is TRBJ1-1; D is possibly TRBD1 (5 bases). Written as DNA, the CDR3 is TGTGCCAGCAGTTTAACGGGGGGGGGCACTGAAGCTTTCTTT. This codes for CASSLTGGGTEAFF.